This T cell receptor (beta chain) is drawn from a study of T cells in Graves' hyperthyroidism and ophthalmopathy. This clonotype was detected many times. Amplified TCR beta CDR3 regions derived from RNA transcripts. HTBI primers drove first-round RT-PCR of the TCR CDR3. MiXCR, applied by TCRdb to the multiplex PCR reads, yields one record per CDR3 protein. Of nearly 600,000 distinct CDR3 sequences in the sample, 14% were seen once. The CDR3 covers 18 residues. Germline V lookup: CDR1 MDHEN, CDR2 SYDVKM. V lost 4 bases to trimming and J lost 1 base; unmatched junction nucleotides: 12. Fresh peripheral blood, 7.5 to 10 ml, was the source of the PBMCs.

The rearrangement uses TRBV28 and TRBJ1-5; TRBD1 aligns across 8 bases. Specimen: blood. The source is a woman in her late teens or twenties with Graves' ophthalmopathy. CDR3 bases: TGTGCCAGCAGTTCCGATTATGGACAGGGAAGGAGCAATCAGCCCCAGCATTTT. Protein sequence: CASSSDYGQGRSNQPQHF.